The sample holds many counts of the clone carrying this T cell receptor beta chain. Antigen unknown. Unique molecular identifiers were built into the TCRbeta library. TCRdb redid the calling of the PCR reads with MiXCR, one entry per CDR3 protein. This sample yields 450,000 to 600,000 distinct CDR3 sequences, of which over 10% are seen a single time; 2.2% belongs to the top ten. Germline V gene sequence: CDR1 LGHNA, CDR2 YNFKEQ. V was clipped by 2 bases and J by 8 bases; unmatched bases: 13. This CDR3 comprises 18 residues. The entry originates in a study of T-cell reconstitution after alpha-beta-depleted transplantation in children. Notes on the study in general: At the one-year point after transplant, T-cell counts and TCRbeta diversity were found to come mostly from T cells that had been newly produced. The origin of high day-60 TCRbeta diversity in some patients lay in surviving recipient T cells and thymic progenitors. Several hundred expanded graft clones reportedly were the source of alpha-beta T cells about two months after transplant.

The genes are TRBV4-2 and TRBJ2-1; 12 nucleotides align to TRBD2. The clonotype originates from a male patient aged 10 to 17 who had a stem cell transplant for acute myeloid leukemia, so the T cells may come from the graft donor. The input for sequencing was PBMCs, mostly from graft donor cells, taken 360 days after TCRalphabeta/CD19-depleted stem cell transplant. CDR3 sequence: CASSQREGTSGRIYEQFF. The DNA for the CDR3 is TGTGCCAGCAGCCAACGAGAAGGCACTAGCGGGAGGATCTATGAGCAGTTCTTC.